Listed below are T cell receptor beta chains from one sample, sequenced in a study of T cells in Graves' hyperthyroidism and ophthalmopathy. TCRdb reanalysed the multiplex PCR reads using MiXCR and keeps one entry per CDR3 protein. The data contain roughly 510,000 distinct CDR3 sequences, around 20% of them singletons. Material for sequencing was blood. The source is a man aged 18 to 29 with Graves' hyperthyroidism. Each CDR3 is given with its conserved first and last residue. The order of the fields is J gene, V gene, D gene, clone size, CDR3 protein, CDR3 DNA. A D gene is named only where the DNA matches it firmly. A clone size is listed for some rows: how often the clone was seen (once, few, many), or a class if it is expanded.

TRBJ1-1 TRBV7-2 . many CASSPQVLNTEAFF TGTGCCAGCAGCCCTCAAGTTTTGAACACTGAAGCTTTCTTT
TRBJ2-7 TRBV5-1 . many CASSYVGGEQYF TGCGCCAGCAGCTACGTGGGTGGCGAGCAGTACTTC
TRBJ2-5 TRBV7-8 TRBD2 . CASSLTSGGAQYF TGTGCCAGCAGCCTCACTAGCGGGGGGGCCCAGTACTTC
TRBJ1-2 TRBV6-1 TRBD1 many CASSDRGSNYGYTF TGTGCCAGCAGCGACAGGGGCTCCAACTATGGCTACACCTTC
TRBJ2-5 TRBV6-5 TRBD2 many CASSYFDPAGGRETQYF TGTGCCAGCAGTTATTTCGACCCAGCGGGAGGAAGGGAGACCCAGTACTTC
TRBJ2-5 TRBV29-1 TRBD1 . CSARTGGSETQYF TGCAGCGCCCGGACAGGGGGCAGCGAGACCCAGTACTTC
TRBJ2-5 TRBV4-1 . . CASSQDRGLQETQYF TGCGCCAGCAGCCAAGATCGGGGGCTTCAAGAGACCCAGTACTTC
TRBJ2-2 TRBV5-1 TRBD1 few CASSRGQLYTGELFF TGCGCCAGCAGCAGGGGACAGCTGTACACCGGGGAGCTGTTTTTT
TRBJ2-2 TRBV11-2 . few CASSLPSPGETGELFF TGTGCCAGCAGCTTACCCTCCCCCGGGGAAACCGGGGAGCTGTTTTTT
TRBJ1-1 TRBV11-2 . many CASSLGRRRANTEAFF TGTGCCAGCAGCTTAGGGAGACGGAGAGCGAACACTGAAGCTTTCTTT
TRBJ2-5 TRBV29-1 . . CSVGGGQGTQYF TGCAGCGTTGGTGGTGGCCAGGGGACCCAGTACTTC
TRBJ1-1 TRBV28 . many CASSSVIWDTEAFF TGTGCCAGCAGCTCGGTAATTTGGGACACTGAAGCTTTCTTT
TRBJ2-7 TRBV5-1 . many CASSLASHYEQYF TGCGCCAGCAGCTTGGCTTCCCACTACGAGCAGTACTTC
TRBJ2-2 TRBV27 . few CASSLLGITGELFF TGTGCCAGCAGTTTATTGGGCATCACCGGGGAGCTGTTTTTT
TRBJ2-5 TRBV7-8 TRBD2 . CASSLGTSGATQYF TGTGCCAGCAGCTTAGGGACTAGCGGGGCGACCCAGTACTTC
TRBJ1-6 TRBV6-1 . many CASSEANSRFAPLHF TGTGCCAGCAGTGAAGCGAATTCGAGGTTCGCACCCCTCCACTTT
TRBJ2-5 TRBV28 . many CASSAHGVIQETQYF TGTGCCAGCAGTGCCCATGGGGTGATCCAAGAGACCCAGTACTTC
TRBJ1-2 TRBV20-1 TRBD1 many CSAWTGRGYTF TGCAGTGCATGGACAGGGCGAGGCTACACCTTC
TRBJ2-2 TRBV27 . many CASSYQSTFGELFF TGTGCCAGCAGTTACCAATCGACTTTCGGGGAGCTGTTTTTT
TRBJ2-6 TRBV14 . many CASSPMTSGANVLTF TGTGCCAGCAGCCCGATGACCTCTGGGGCCAACGTCCTGACTTTC
TRBJ1-5 TRBV28 . . CASSLLQTGGGRHF TGTGCCAGCAGTTTACTTCAGACCGGGGGGGGGCGGCATTTT
TRBJ2-7 TRBV6-1 TRBD1 many CASSDVQGVYEQYF TGTGCCAGCAGTGACGTACAGGGGGTGTACGAGCAGTACTTC
TRBJ2-7 TRBV20-1 . . CSASQGYEQYF TGCAGTGCTTCACAGGGTTACGAGCAGTACTTC
TRBJ1-2 TRBV29-1 . many CSVEVGVVYGYTF TGCAGCGTTGAAGTAGGAGTTGTCTATGGCTACACCTTC
TRBJ1-5 TRBV6-5 . many CASSLGHGQPQHF TGTGCCAGCAGTTTGGGGCATGGTCAGCCCCAGCATTTT
TRBJ1-1 TRBV28 TRBD1 many CASSLRTGSGSEAFF TGTGCCAGCAGTTTGCGGACAGGTTCGGGTAGTGAAGCTTTCTTT
TRBJ2-7 TRBV6-1 . many CATEPPYEQYF TGTGCCACCGAACCTCCGTACGAGCAGTACTTC
TRBJ1-5 TRBV12-3/TRBV12-4 . many CASSFWRGGGNQPQHF TGTGCCAGCAGTTTTTGGCGGGGTGGTGGCAATCAGCCCCAGCATTTT
TRBJ1-5 TRBV7-2 . many CASSLQGGQPQHF TGTGCCAGCAGTTTACAGGGCGGCCAGCCCCAGCATTTT